Here is one T cell receptor beta chain with its context. As yet, its antigen is unknown. The data were obtained in a study of OX40 agonist ivuxolimab in advanced cancers. In the study overall: Past anti-PD-1, anti-PD-L1 or anti-CTLA-4 therapy was accepted, and 40% had received some. Study observations and caveats: More expanded clones were seen, on average, in CD8+ T cells than in CD4+. Doses of 0.1 to 3.0 mg/kg were accompanied by clonal expansion of CD4+ and CD8+ blood T cells by week 6. Some patients who did not respond also had low normalized T-cell clonal expansion.

Profiled with immunoSEQ multiplex PCR; TCRdb holds only in-frame clones, not every one. The data show 80,000 or so clones, roughly 88% seen once. The CDR3 is 14 amino acids. Germline CDR1 SNHLY, CDR2 FYNNEI. Trimming left V 5 bases short and J 1 base short, with 11 bases between. V and J are TRBV2 and TRBJ1-1; no clear D gene. The source is an adult with an advanced solid tumor such as melanoma, head and neck, liver or kidney cancer. The sample consisted of CD4+ or CD8+ T cells sorted from blood, taken in a trial of the OX40 agonist ivuxolimab. CDR3 region: CASSQPEGNTEAFF. The CDR3, as DNA: TGTGCCAGCAGTCAACCCGAGGGGAACACTGAAGCTTTCTTT.